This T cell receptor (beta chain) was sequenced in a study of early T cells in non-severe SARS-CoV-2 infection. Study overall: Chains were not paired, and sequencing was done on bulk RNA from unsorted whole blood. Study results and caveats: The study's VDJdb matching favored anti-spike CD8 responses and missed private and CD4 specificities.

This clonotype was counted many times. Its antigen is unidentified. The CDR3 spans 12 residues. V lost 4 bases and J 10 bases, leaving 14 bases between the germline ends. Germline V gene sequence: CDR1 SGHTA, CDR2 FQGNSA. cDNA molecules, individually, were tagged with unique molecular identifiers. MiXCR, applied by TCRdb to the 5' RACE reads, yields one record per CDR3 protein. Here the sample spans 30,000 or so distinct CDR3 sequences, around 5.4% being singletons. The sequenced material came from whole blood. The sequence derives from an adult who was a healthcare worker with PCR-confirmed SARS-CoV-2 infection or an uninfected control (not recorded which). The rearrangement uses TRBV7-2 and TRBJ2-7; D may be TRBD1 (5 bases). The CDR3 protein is CASSSQGMHQYF. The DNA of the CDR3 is TGTGCCAGCAGCTCCCAGGGTATGCATCAGTACTTC.